This T cell receptor (beta chain) was recorded in a study of cytomegalovirus exposure and HLA in healthy donors. This clone came up a few times. The antigen is undetermined. Germline V lookup: CDR1 LNHDA, CDR2 SQIVND (reference sequence). This CDR3 comprises 14 residues. V was trimmed by 10 bases and J by 4 bases, leaving 19 bases between them. Findings of the study overall: Altogether, about 160 TCR beta chains were recorded as cytomegalovirus-associated. In a later analysis, parvovirus B19, influenza, CMV and Epstein-Barr virus appeared linked to several top co-occurrence clusters. Because they were indistinguishable, some V segments, including TRBV6-2 and TRBV6-3, were excluded.

Primers included in the PCR were 60 Vbeta and 13 Jbeta primers. Libraries were prepared by immunoSEQ multiplex PCR; TCRdb keeps only in-frame clonotypes and omits some of them. The table records under 200,000 clones, 75% to 80% of them present only once. The receptor comes from a woman aged 40-49 years in good health and CMV-seronegative. The sequencing sample was made of PBMCs. This chain links TRBV19 with TRBJ1-2; D is ambiguous. CDR3 in DNA: TGTGCCACCCCGGCCGAGAGAGGATCCTATGGCTACACCTTC. Amino acids: CATPAERGSYGYTF.